This entry lists 26 T cell receptor beta chains sequenced from one sample in a study of CD4 and CD8 cells across lung adenocarcinoma regions. TCRdb ran MiXCR on the PCR reads and lists one entry per CDR3 protein. The sample yields 6,000 to 8,000 distinct CDR3 sequences, roughly 54% seen once. Specimen: CD4+ T cells from the center of a lung tumor. The receptors here all came from a female donor with lung adenocarcinoma. The CD4 and CD8 labels of this study may be unreliable.

The chain uses TRBV3-1 and TRBJ2-1, with 9 bases that match TRBD2. J lost 4 bases, V lost 6 bases, and 7 bases had no gene match. The germline gives CDR1 LGHDT, CDR2 YNNKEL (reference sequence). The CDR3 is 15 residues long. CDR3 in DNA: TGTGCCAGCAGGGGGCTTAGCGGGGGTTACAATGAGCAGTTCTTC. This translates into CASRGLSGGYNEQFF.

This clonotype appeared once. This chain uses TRBV10-3 with TRBJ2-1; 7 bases match TRBD1. The J call is uncertain, as TRBJ2-5 better fits the DNA end. Germline V CDR1 and CDR2: ENHRY, SYGVKD. The CDR3 totals 15 residues. In DNA, the CDR3 is TGTGCCATCAGTGACGAGTCAGACAGGGAGGAGACCCAGTACTTC. Protein product: CAISDESDREETQYF.

The rearrangement uses TRBV6-1 and TRBJ2-5; D unclear. This CDR3 has 14 amino acids. Germline values: CDR1 MNHNS, CDR2 SASEGT. Trimming removed 2 bases from V and 1 base from J, with 8 bases in between. The CDR3: CASSESPIQETQYF. CDR3 DNA: TGTGCCAGCAGTGAATCCCCCATCCAAGAGACCCAGTACTTC.

V gene TRBV7-2 combines with J gene TRBJ2-1, with 11 bases aligning to TRBD2. With V trimmed by 5 bases and J by 12 bases, 3 bases remained unmatched. CDR3 length: 12 amino acids. The V gene's germline CDR1 is SGHTA and CDR2 FQGNSA. The CDR3 is CASSRGTSGQFF. As DNA, the CDR3 is TGTGCCAGCAGCCGTGGGACTAGCGGGCAGTTCTTC.

Only a few counts were recorded for this clonotype. The chain uses TRBV10-1 and TRBJ2-5; perhaps TRBD2 as D (6 bases). The CDR3 extends over 13 amino acids. V lost 2 bases and J lost 2, with 6 bases in between. Germline CDR1 is WNHNN and CDR2 is SYGVQD (reference sequence). The CDR3 DNA follows: TGCGCCAGCAGTGAGGGGACTCAAGAGACCCAGTACTTC. Amino acid sequence: CASSEGTQETQYF.

The genes are TRBV27 and TRBJ2-3; D possibly matches TRBD1 or TRBD2 (6 bases each). The closer fit of TRBJ2-7 to the DNA end suggests the J call may be wrong. The germline V gene has CDR1 MNHEY and CDR2 SMNVEV (reference sequence). This CDR3 comprises 16 residues. The DNA for the CDR3 is TGTGCCAGCGCGGGTCGAGGGGGGCGGGGCCCAGATACGCAGTACTTC. Translating it yields CASAGRGGRGPDTQYF.

Only a few counts were recorded for this clonotype. The chain employs TRBV28 and TRBJ1-1; maybe TRBD1 (5 bases). The CDR3 covers 15 residues. Per germline, CDR1 MDHEN and CDR2 SYDVKM. V shed 2 bases and J shed 11 bases, with 21 bases lying between them. CDR3 DNA sequence: TGTGCCAGCAGTTTAGGCCCAGGGAGTGGAGGCGCGGCTTTCTTT. Its protein is CASSLGPGSGGAAFF.

This clonotype was observed many times. The rearrangement uses TRBV4-3 and TRBJ2-3, with TRBD2 matching 7 bases. The junction had 1 base not matched to a gene; V was cut back by 0 bases and J by 1 base. From germline, CDR1 is LGHNA and CDR2 YSLEER. The CDR3 consists of 15 residues. CDR3 sequence: CASSQDGGGTDTQYF. The CDR3 coding sequence is TGCGCCAGCAGCCAAGATGGGGGGGGCACAGATACGCAGTATTTT.

The V gene is TRBV7-2, the J gene TRBJ2-7, with TRBD2 matching over 7 bases. The CDR3 runs to 15 residues. The germline gives CDR1 SGHTA, CDR2 FQGNSA. V gave up 0 bases and J gave up 3 bases; unmatched junction bases: 5. The CDR3 sequence: CASSLAGGSLYEQYF. CDR3 nucleotide sequence: TGTGCCAGCAGCTTAGCGGGCGGGAGCCTCTACGAGCAGTACTTC.

On this clonotype: One end of the junction is discordant with germline, which a read error may explain. This chain joins TRBV10-3 and TRBJ2-3, with TRBD1 as a possible D gene (6 bases). The CDR3 extends over 14 amino acids. Per germline, CDR1 ENHRY and CDR2 SYGVKD. DNA of the CDR3: TGTGGCATCACGGGGATGGGGGCCAAAGATACGCAGTACTTT. This codes for CGITGMGAKDTQYF.

This clonotype appeared a single time. One end of the junction does not line up with germline, which may come from a read error. The chain recombines TRBV10-3 with TRBJ2-2; no clear D gene. CDR3 length: 15 amino acids. Germline V gene data show CDR1 as ENHRY and CDR2 as SYGVKD. DNA of the CDR3: TGTGCCATCAGTGCCGAGACTGCGAGCACAGATACGCTGTATTTT. Protein sequence: CAISAETASTDTLYF.

The chain combines TRBV27 with TRBJ2-4; D possibly matches TRBD1 or TRBD2 (6 bases each). The CDR3 totals 15 residues. CDR1 and CDR2 (germline): MNHEY, SMNVEV (reference sequence). V gave up 11 bases and J gave up 12 bases, with 29 bases separating them. The CDR3 nucleotides read TGTGCCGCCGGCCTCGGGGGCGGGGAAGGAGACACTCAGTACTTC. It specifies CAAGLGGGEGDTQYF.

This clonotype was observed many times. The V gene is TRBV6-1, the J gene TRBJ1-2; TRBD1 matches at 10 bases. CDR3 length: 14 amino acids. Germline CDR1 MNHNS, CDR2 SASEGT. V trimming: 5 bases; J trimming: 5 bases; junction bases outside the gene matches: 5. The CDR3, as DNA: TGTGCCAGCAGTAGACAGGGGGCGGGGTATGGCTACACCTTC. Its translation is CASSRQGAGYGYTF.

The genes are TRBV6-1 and TRBJ1-2, with 8 bases matching TRBD1. The germline CDR1 and CDR2 sequences are MNHNS and SASEGT. J was trimmed by 8 bases and V by 6 bases; bases with no gene match: 8. This CDR3 has 13 amino acids. The CDR3 reads CASRDRVIRGYTF. For the CDR3, the DNA is TGTGCCAGCAGGGACAGGGTGATTAGGGGCTACACCTTC.

This clonotype has only a few counts. The gene calls are TRBV3-1 and TRBJ2-5, with 7 bases matching TRBD2. TRBJ2-1 explains the end of the DNA better; the J call may be wrong. The length of the CDR3 is 15 residues. Germline CDR1 LGHDT, CDR2 YNNKEL (reference sequence). CDR3 protein: CASSRGGRPLDEQFF. CDR3 in DNA: TGTGCCAGCAGCCGAGGCGGGAGACCTTTAGATGAGCAGTTCTTC.

This clonotype was seen at least ten times. The V and J genes are TRBV7-2 and TRBJ2-5; 8 positions match TRBD2. The CDR3 has 17 amino acids. CDR1 and CDR2 from the germline V gene are SGHTA and FQGNSA. The junction had 11 bases not matched to a gene; V was cut back by 1 base and J by 4 bases. The CDR3 bases are TGTGCCAGCAGCTTAGGGGGCACTCTCGGGGGGGCAGAGACCCAGTACTTC. Amino acid sequence: CASSLGGTLGGAETQYF.

The chain employs TRBV6-5 and TRBJ1-2; 7 nucleotides agree with TRBD1. The CDR3 extends over 15 amino acids. Germline lookup yields CDR1 MNHEY and CDR2 SVGAGI. After removal of 0 bases from V and 5 bases from J, the junction contained 6 bases not matched to a gene. The CDR3 here is CASSYSLDRVYGYTF. DNA of the CDR3: TGTGCCAGCAGTTACTCCTTAGACAGGGTTTATGGCTACACCTTC.

The rearrangement uses TRBV5-1 and TRBJ2-6; D ambiguous. Germline V gene lookup returns CDR1 SGHRS and CDR2 YFSETQ. V dropped 4 bases and J dropped 7 bases, with 9 bases sitting between them. There are 13 residues in the CDR3. The CDR3 DNA reads TGCGCCAGCAGCCTCGGTACCGCCAACGTCCTGACTTTC. Protein sequence: CASSLGTANVLTF.

The CDR3, as DNA: TGTGCCAGCAGCTTATCAAACCAGGGGGGGAAGACCCAGTTCTTC. Amino acid sequence: CASSLSNQGGKTQFF. The chain uses TRBV7-2 and TRBJ2-1, with D perhaps being TRBD1 or TRBD2 (7 bases each). V was trimmed by 2 bases and J by 13 bases, leaving 21 bases between them. The CDR3 is 15 residues long. Germline values: CDR1 SGHTA, CDR2 FQGNSA.

J is TRBJ2-5 and V is TRBV6-5; D uncertain. This CDR3 contains 16 residues. From germline, CDR1 is MNHEY and CDR2 SVGAGI. Trimming shortened V by 0 bases and J by 3 bases, and 14 bases separated the two germline ends. The CDR3 bases are TGTGCCAGCAGTTACTCCGTGGTAGGCAACAAAGAGACCCAGTACTTC. It is translated as CASSYSVVGNKETQYF.

This clonotype is classed as medium-sized. The gene calls are TRBV6-2 or TRBV6-3 and TRBJ2-1; 9 nucleotides align to TRBD2. Germline loops: CDR1 MNHEY, CDR2 SVGEGT. V trimming: 8 bases; J trimming: 5 bases; junction bases outside the gene matches: 7. The CDR3 length is 14 residues. CDR3 residues: CASQEAGGNNEQFF. Written as DNA, the CDR3 is TGTGCCAGCCAAGAAGCGGGAGGAAACAATGAGCAGTTCTTC.

The chain combines TRBV28 with TRBJ2-7; tentatively, D is TRBD1 or TRBD2 (6 bases each). Trimming shortened V by 3 bases and J by 3 bases, and 15 bases separated the two germline ends. The germline CDR1 and CDR2 sequences are MDHEN and SYDVKM. The length of the CDR3 is 15 residues. CDR3 nucleotides: TGTGCCAGCAGTTTCTATAGCGGCAGGGGCTACGAGCAGTACTTC. This gives the protein CASSFYSGRGYEQYF.

The CDR3 DNA follows: TGTGCCAGCAGGGACCTACTAGCGGGGGCCTACGAGCAGTACTTC. It codes for CASRDLLAGAYEQYF. The chain is built from TRBV6-2 or TRBV6-3 and TRBJ2-5; 11 bases are shared with TRBD2. The J call may be mistaken, given a closer DNA end match to TRBJ2-7. The CDR3 totals 15 residues. From germline, CDR1 is MNHEY and CDR2 SVGEGT.

The chain carries TRBV6-1 and TRBJ2-6; 7 bases agree with TRBD1. The CDR3 runs 15 residues. With V trimmed by 5 bases and J by 3 bases, 4 bases remained unmatched. CDR1 and CDR2 from the germline V gene are MNHNS and SASEGT. Here the CDR3 DNA reads TGTGCCAGCAGTAATACAGGGGTTGGGGCCAACGTCCTGACTTTC. Its protein is CASSNTGVGANVLTF.

The chain has TRBV6-1 and TRBJ2-7; D possibly corresponds to TRBD2 (6 bases). Germline assignment: CDR1 MNHNS and CDR2 SASEGT. The CDR3 has 14 residues. Trimming removed 5 bases from V and 3 bases from J, with 14 bases in between. The CDR3 nucleotides are TGTGCCAGCAGTCGGGAGTCCCCTTACTACGAGCAGTACTTC. Translated: CASSRESPYYEQYF.

Concerning this clonotype itself: Mismatch with germline at one junction end may stem from a read error. The chain is built from TRBV6-1 and TRBJ2-3; D may be TRBD1 (5 bases). CDR3 length equals 12 residues. The germline CDR1 and CDR2 sequences are MNHNS and SASEGT. The CDR3 loop is CASNQGIETQYF. DNA for the CDR3: TGTGCCAGCAACCAGGGAATAGAGACCCAGTACTTT.